The 10 T cell receptor beta chains below all came from one sample that was sequenced in a study of T cells in Graves' hyperthyroidism and ophthalmopathy. TCR beta CDR3 regions were amplified from RNA. With the HTBI primer set, the TCR CDR3 went through a first round of RT-PCR. TCRdb re-analysed the multiplex PCR reads in MiXCR, keeping a single row per CDR3 protein. The sample has roughly 380,000 distinct CDR3 sequences, approximately 15% seen once. Input material: blood. The receptors were sampled from a woman aged 60-70 years with Graves' hyperthyroidism.

The chain combines TRBV10-3 with TRBJ2-7, with 9 bases matching TRBD1. This CDR3 is built from 15 residues. CDR1 is ENHRY and CDR2 is SYGVKD in the germline V gene. With V trimmed by 7 bases and J by 3 bases, 10 bases remained unmatched. CDR3 sequence reads: CAITRGDRDGYEQYF. The CDR3 nucleotides are TGTGCCATCACGAGAGGGGACAGGGATGGCTACGAGCAGTACTTC.

This sequence joins TRBV27 and TRBJ2-1; 10 bases are a match to TRBD2. The V segment lost 4 bases and the J segment 6 bases; nucleotides outside the gene matches: 9. The CDR3 consists of 16 residues. In germline, CDR1 is MNHEY, CDR2 SMNVEV (reference sequence). CDR3 nucleotide sequence: TGTGCCAGCAGTTCGCTTGGGACTAGCGCGACCAATGAGCAGTTCTTC. It yields the protein CASSSLGTSATNEQFF.

In this sample, this clonotype turned up a few times. The V and J genes are TRBV10-3 and TRBJ2-1, with 13 bases identical to TRBD2. The CDR3 length is 15 residues. The J segment lost 4 bases and the V segment lost 4 bases, leaving 1 base of the junction unmatched. Germline loops: CDR1 ENHRY, CDR2 SYGVKD. The CDR3: CAISGTSGGYNEQFF. The CDR3 DNA sequence: TGTGCCATCAGTGGGACTAGCGGGGGATACAATGAGCAGTTCTTC.

There are many counts of this clonotype. The chain uses TRBV18 and TRBJ1-2; 8 bases line up with TRBD1. The CDR3 spans 13 residues. Germline CDR1 KGHSH, CDR2 LQKENI. V trimming: 4 bases; J trimming: 8 bases; junction bases outside the gene matches: 6. CDR3: CASSRDRQGGYTF. CDR3 in DNA: TGTGCCAGCTCACGGGACAGGCAAGGGGGCTACACCTTC.

This clonotype was observed at least ten times. Here the CDR3 reads CASSFRRGLNTEAFF. In DNA form, the CDR3 reads TGTGCCAGCAGTTTTCGACGCGGATTGAACACTGAAGCTTTCTTT. The chain carries TRBV12-3 or TRBV12-4 and TRBJ1-1; D is unresolved. The V and J ends lost 3 bases and 0 bases respectively, with 11 bases between them. The CDR3 is 15 residues long.

The rearrangement uses TRBV24-1 and TRBJ2-1; D unresolved. The V end lost 8 bases, the J end lost 4 bases, and 5 bases lay between the germline ends. The CDR3 length is 11 residues. Germline V CDR1 and CDR2: KGHDR, SFDVKD. CDR3 sequence reads: CATTQYNEQFF. The CDR3 DNA sequence: TGTGCCACCACACAGTACAATGAGCAGTTCTTC.

The CDR3 here is CASSWSGRTGELFF. DNA of the CDR3: TGTGCCAGTAGTTGGTCGGGGAGAACCGGGGAGCTGTTTTTT. The gene calls are TRBV19 and TRBJ2-2, with D maybe TRBD2 (5 bases). From germline, CDR1 is LNHDA and CDR2 SQIVND (reference sequence). This CDR3 is 14 amino acids long. Trimming cost V 5 bases and J 5 bases, with 12 bases left between them.

This clonotype was seen only a few times. This may come from a read error, since a much larger clone is one base off. The chain recombines TRBV7-9 with TRBJ2-7, with D uncertain. This CDR3 is built from 11 residues. Germline-derived CDR1 and CDR2 are SEHNR and FQNEAQ (reference sequence). The CDR3 sequence is CASSLHYERYF. DNA of the CDR3: TGTGCCAGCAGCTTGCACTACGAGCGGTACTTC.

A word on this clonotype: A much larger clone lies one base from this, so it may be a read error. This chain uses TRBV12-3 or TRBV12-4 with TRBJ1-5; no clear D gene. This CDR3 spans 12 amino acids. CDR3 sequence: CAGSQGNQPQHF. The CDR3 bases are TGTGCCGGCAGTCAGGGCAATCAGCCCCAGCATTTT.

Concerning this clonotype itself: With a much larger clone just one base away, this may be a read error. The CDR3 region has the DNA TGTGCCAGCATTGAGGGGGCAGCAGAAGCTTTCTTT. The encoded protein is CASIEGAAEAFF. This chain connects TRBV28 to TRBJ1-1, with 7 bases identical to TRBD1. V trimming: 7 bases; J trimming: 8 bases; junction bases outside the gene matches: 7. Looked up from germline, CDR1 is MDHEN and CDR2 is SYDVKM. CDR3 length: 12 amino acids.